Each of the 10 T cell receptor beta chains below was sequenced from the same sample in a study of blood T cell repertoires in COVID-19. This table comes from immunoSEQ multiplex PCR, and its TCRdb copy is limited to in-frame clones, with some not included. The top ten clones hold approximately 2.6% of a sample with over 200,000 clones, 75% to 90% of them seen once. The sample consisted of peripheral blood. The receptor source for this set is a man under 40 with COVID-19, enrolled during active disease.

Note on this clone: The same CDR3 arises from other DNA sequences in this sample as well. The chain has TRBV28 and TRBJ1-5; 10 bases are a match to TRBD1. CDR3 length equals 14 residues. The germline V gene encodes CDR1 MDHEN and CDR2 SYDVKM. V lost 5 bases, J lost 5 bases, and 3 bases stayed unmatched. CDR3 nucleotides: TGTGCCAGCAGTCCCGGACAGGGGGATCAGCCCCAGCATTTT. The encoded protein is CASSPGQGDQPQHF.

This chain links TRBV4-3 with TRBJ1-2; 8 bases map to TRBD1. The ends lost 0 bases at V and 2 bases at J; junction bases unmatched: 2. This CDR3 region has 15 residues. Germline assignment: CDR1 LGHNA and CDR2 YSLEER. The CDR3 loop is CASSQDRTGNYGYTF. Here the CDR3 DNA reads TGCGCCAGCAGCCAAGATCGGACAGGGAACTATGGCTACACCTTC.

This clone occurred a few times. This chain connects TRBV6-5 to TRBJ1-6; 7 bases match TRBD1. The CDR3 is 14 amino acids. The trim removed 6 bases at V and 9 bases at J, leaving 8 bases unmatched. Germline CDR1 is MNHEY and CDR2 is SVGAGI. The CDR3 region has the DNA TGTGCCAGCAGGGACAGGATGGGGAGTTCACCCCTCCACTTT. Residues: CASRDRMGSSPLHF.

The rearrangement joins TRBV19 to TRBJ1-1; 8 nucleotides align to TRBD1. CDR3 length equals 15 residues. The germline V gene has CDR1 LNHDA and CDR2 SQIVND (reference sequence). V was pared by 7 bases and J by 1 base, with 8 bases of the junction left unmatched. CDR3 protein: CASKGQALGNTEAFF. DNA for the CDR3: TGTGCCAGTAAGGGACAGGCTCTGGGGAACACTGAAGCTTTCTTT.

The chain is built from TRBV7-2 and TRBJ1-4; 9 bases fit TRBD1. This CDR3 is built from 15 residues. Germline CDR1 is SGHTA and CDR2 is FQGNSA. V was pared by 5 bases and J by 8 bases, with 9 bases of the junction left unmatched. The CDR3 DNA reads as TGTGCCAGCAGCACTCGGACAGGGGAGAGGGAAAAACTGTTTTTT. Amino acids: CASSTRTGEREKLFF.

The chain employs TRBV19 and TRBJ2-1; TRBD2 matches at 11 bases. V was clipped by 3 bases and J by 6 bases; unmatched bases: 4. The CDR3 extends over 15 amino acids. Germline V gene sequence: CDR1 LNHDA, CDR2 SQIVND (reference sequence). CDR3 DNA: TGTGCCAGTAGTATCGTGGGGACTAGCGGCAATGAGCAGTTCTTC. Translated, it gives CASSIVGTSGNEQFF.

The chain is built from TRBV4-1 and TRBJ2-1; 15 nucleotides agree with TRBD2. This CDR3 has 19 amino acids. Germline V gene data show CDR1 as MGHRA and CDR2 as YSYEKL. V shed 6 bases, J shed 0 bases, and the junction held 9 bases outside the gene matches. CDR3 sequence (DNA): TGCGCCAGCAGTTCCTTGGGACTAGCGGGGGGACCCTCCTACAATGAGCAGTTCTTC. Amino acids: CASSSLGLAGGPSYNEQFF.

The chain has TRBV24-1 and TRBJ2-2; 8 bases are a match to TRBD1. The J segment lost 5 bases and the V segment lost 4 bases, leaving 8 bases of the junction unmatched. CDR3 length equals 16 residues. The germline V gene has CDR1 KGHDR and CDR2 SFDVKD. The DNA for the CDR3 is TGTGCCACCAGTGACGATGGACAGGGCAGAACCGGGGAGCTGTTTTTT. Amino acid sequence: CATSDDGQGRTGELFF.

The genes are TRBV6-1 and TRBJ1-1; D gene ambiguous. V was cut by 2 bases and J by 11 bases, with 24 bases left in between. CDR3 length: 16 residues. CDR1 is MNHNS and CDR2 is SASEGT in the germline V gene. The CDR3 region has the DNA TGTGCCAGCAGTGAATATTCAGGATTTGAGGAGGGTCGCGCTTTCTTT. This sequence encodes CASSEYSGFEEGRAFF.

CDR3 loop: CASSQGAQEKLFF. As DNA, the CDR3 is TGTGCCAGTTCACAGGGGGCACAAGAAAAACTGTTTTTT. The J gene is TRBJ1-4, the V gene TRBV7-9; 9 positions match TRBD1. The CDR3 is made up of 13 amino acids. V lost 9 bases to trimming and J lost 8 bases; unmatched junction nucleotides: 7. Looked up from germline, CDR1 is SEHNR and CDR2 is FQNEAQ (reference sequence).